The source of this TCR beta chain is a study of cytomegalovirus exposure and HLA in healthy donors. General study findings and limits: Roughly uniform depth of sequencing across donors was assumed in presence/absence analyses.

There are 15 residues in the CDR3. In germline, CDR1 is SGHRS, CDR2 YFSETQ. V was shortened by 0 bases and J by 6 bases, with 12 bases between the two germline ends. The PCR contained 60 Vbeta and 13 Jbeta primers. The protocol was immunoSEQ multiplex PCR, while the TCRdb copy is restricted to in-frame clones and leaves out a portion. In the table there are around 92,000 clones, about three quarters of which are singletons. Note on this clone: Its antigen is unknown.

The V and J genes are TRBV5-1 and TRBJ2-2, with D possibly matching TRBD2 (6 bases). The specimen sequenced was PBMCs. The receptor comes from a human donor in good health. CDR3 bases: TGCGCCAGCAGCTTGGGCCGACGGGAGTCCGGGGAGCTGTTTTTT. This translates into CASSLGRRESGELFF.